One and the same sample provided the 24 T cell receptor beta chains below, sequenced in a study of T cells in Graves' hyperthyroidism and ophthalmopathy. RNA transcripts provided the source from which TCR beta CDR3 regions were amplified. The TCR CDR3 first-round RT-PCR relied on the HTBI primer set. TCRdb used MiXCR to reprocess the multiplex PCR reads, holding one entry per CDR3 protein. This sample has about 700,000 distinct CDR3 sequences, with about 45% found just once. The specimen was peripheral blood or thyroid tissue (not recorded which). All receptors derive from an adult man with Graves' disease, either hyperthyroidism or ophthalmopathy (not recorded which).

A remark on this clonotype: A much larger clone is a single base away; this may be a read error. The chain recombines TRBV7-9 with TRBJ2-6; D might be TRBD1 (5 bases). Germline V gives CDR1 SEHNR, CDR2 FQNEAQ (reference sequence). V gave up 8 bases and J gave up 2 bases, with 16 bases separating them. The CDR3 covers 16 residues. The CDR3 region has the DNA TGTGCCAGCCGCTCAGACAGCCTCCCTGGGGCCAACGTCCTGACTTTC. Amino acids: CASRSDSLPGANVLTF.

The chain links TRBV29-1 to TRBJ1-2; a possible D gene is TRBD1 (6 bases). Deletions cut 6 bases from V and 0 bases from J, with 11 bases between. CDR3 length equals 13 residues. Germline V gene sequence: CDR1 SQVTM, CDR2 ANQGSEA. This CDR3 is CSVGDRSNYGYTF. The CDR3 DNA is TGCAGCGTAGGAGACAGGTCTAACTATGGCTACACCTTC.

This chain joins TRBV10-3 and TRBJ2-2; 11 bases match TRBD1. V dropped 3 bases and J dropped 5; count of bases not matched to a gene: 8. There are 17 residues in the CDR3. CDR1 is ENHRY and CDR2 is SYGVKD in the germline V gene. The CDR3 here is CAISDPRTGGTTGELFF. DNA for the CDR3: TGTGCCATCAGTGATCCCCGGACAGGGGGCACGACCGGGGAGCTGTTTTTT.

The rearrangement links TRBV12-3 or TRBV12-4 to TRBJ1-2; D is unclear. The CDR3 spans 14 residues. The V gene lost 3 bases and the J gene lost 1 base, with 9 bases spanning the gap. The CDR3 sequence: CASSFRRLNYGYTF. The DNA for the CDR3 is TGTGCCAGCAGTTTTCGGAGACTTAACTATGGCTACACCTTC.

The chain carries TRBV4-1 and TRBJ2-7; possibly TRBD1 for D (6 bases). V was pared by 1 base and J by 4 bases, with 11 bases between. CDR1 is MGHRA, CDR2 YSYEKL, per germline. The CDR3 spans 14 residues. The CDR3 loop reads CASSQVGDTYEQYF. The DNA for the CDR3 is TGCGCCAGCAGCCAAGTGGGGGACACATACGAGCAGTACTTC.

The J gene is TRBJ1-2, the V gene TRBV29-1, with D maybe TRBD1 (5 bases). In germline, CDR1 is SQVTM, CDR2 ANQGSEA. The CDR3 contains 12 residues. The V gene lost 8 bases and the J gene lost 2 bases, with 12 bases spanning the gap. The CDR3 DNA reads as TGCAGCTTATCCCGGGGGAACTATGGCTACACCTTC. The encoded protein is CSLSRGNYGYTF.

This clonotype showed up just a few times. The CDR3 region is CASSPAGGKTQYF. The CDR3 DNA follows: TGCGCCAGCAGTCCAGCGGGAGGAAAGACCCAGTACTTC. This chain links TRBV5-1 with TRBJ2-5; TRBD2 agrees at 9 bases. With 5 bases clipped from V and 6 bases from J, the junction kept 5 bases outside the gene matches. The germline gives CDR1 SGHRS, CDR2 YFSETQ. The CDR3 is 13 amino acids. The complete variable domain, with remaining parts taken from reference TRBV5-1 and TRBJ2-5, reads KAGVTQTPRYLIKTRGQQVTLSCSPISGHRSVSWYQQTPGQGLQFLFEYFSETQRNKGNFPGRFSGRQFSNSRSEMNVSTLELGDSALYLCASSPAGGKTQYFGPGTRLLVL.

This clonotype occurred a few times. The CDR3 loop is CSARIGDANQPQHF. The CDR3 DNA reads as TGCAGTGCTAGAATCGGGGATGCTAATCAGCCCCAGCATTTT. The chain recombines TRBV20-1 with TRBJ1-5; D remains unclear. The ends were cut back, 2 bases at V and 4 bases at J, with 12 bases in the middle. This CDR3 is built from 14 residues. The germline gives CDR1 DFQATT, CDR2 SNEGSKA (reference sequence).

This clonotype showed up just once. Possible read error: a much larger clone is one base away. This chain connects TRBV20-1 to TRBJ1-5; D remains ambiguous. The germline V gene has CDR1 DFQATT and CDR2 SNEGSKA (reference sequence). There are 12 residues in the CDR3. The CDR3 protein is CSARAGGQRQHF. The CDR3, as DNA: TGCAGTGCTAGAGCAGGAGGTCAGCGCCAGCATTTT.

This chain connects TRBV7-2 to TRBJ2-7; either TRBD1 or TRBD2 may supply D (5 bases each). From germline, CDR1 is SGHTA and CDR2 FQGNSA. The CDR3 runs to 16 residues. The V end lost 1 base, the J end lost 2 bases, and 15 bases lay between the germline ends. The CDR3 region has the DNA TGTGCCAGCAGCTTAGGCGGACACGGGAAGACCTACGAGCAGTACTTC. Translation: CASSLGGHGKTYEQYF.

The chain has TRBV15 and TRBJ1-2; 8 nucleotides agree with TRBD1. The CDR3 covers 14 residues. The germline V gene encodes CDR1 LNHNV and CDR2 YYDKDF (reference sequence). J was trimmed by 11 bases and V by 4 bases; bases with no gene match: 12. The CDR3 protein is CATSTGGAWGPYTF. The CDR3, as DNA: TGTGCCACCAGCACAGGGGGCGCCTGGGGCCCGTACACCTTC.

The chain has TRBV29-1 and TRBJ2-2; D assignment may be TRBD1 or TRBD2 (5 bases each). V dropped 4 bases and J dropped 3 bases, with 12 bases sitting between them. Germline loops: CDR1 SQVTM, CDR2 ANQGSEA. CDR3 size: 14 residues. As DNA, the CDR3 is TGCAGCGTTGGGGGGACGGTGGACACCGGGGAGCTGTTTTTT. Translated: CSVGGTVDTGELFF.

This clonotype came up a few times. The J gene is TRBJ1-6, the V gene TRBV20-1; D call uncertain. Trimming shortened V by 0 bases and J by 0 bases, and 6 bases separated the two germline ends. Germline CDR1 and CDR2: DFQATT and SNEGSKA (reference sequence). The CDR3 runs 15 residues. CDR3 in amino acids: CSARDGPSYNSPLHF. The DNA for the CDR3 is TGCAGTGCTAGAGACGGGCCCTCCTATAATTCACCCCTCCACTTT.

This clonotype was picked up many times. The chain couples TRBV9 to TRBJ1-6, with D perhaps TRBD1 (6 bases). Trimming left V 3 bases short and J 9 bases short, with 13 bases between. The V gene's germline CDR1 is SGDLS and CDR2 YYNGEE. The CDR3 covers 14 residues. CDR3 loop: CASSARGKSSPLHF. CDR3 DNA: TGTGCCAGCAGCGCGAGGGGGAAATCTTCACCCCTCCACTTT.

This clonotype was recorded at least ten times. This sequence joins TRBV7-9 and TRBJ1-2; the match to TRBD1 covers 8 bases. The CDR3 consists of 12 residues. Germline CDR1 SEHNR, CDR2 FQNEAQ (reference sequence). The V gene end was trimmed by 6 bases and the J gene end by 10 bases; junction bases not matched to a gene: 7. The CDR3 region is CASRRQGLHYTF. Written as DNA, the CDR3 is TGTGCCAGCAGACGACAGGGGTTGCACTACACCTTC.

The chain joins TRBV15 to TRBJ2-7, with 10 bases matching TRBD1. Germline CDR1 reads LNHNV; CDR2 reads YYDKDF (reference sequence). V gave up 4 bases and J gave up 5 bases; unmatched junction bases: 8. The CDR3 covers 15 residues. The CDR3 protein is CATSTERQGADEQYF. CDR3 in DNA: TGTGCCACCAGCACCGAGCGACAGGGGGCCGACGAGCAGTACTTC.

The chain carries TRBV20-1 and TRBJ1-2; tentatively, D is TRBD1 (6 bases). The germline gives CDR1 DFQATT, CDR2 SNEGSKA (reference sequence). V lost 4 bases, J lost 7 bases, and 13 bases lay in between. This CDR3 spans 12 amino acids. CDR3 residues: CSATRGAPGYTF. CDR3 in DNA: TGCAGTGCTACGAGGGGGGCCCCTGGCTACACCTTC.

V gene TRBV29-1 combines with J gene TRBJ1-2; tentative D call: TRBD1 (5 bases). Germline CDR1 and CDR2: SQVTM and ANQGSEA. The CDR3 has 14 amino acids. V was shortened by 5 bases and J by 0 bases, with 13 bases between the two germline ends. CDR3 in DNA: TGCAGCGTTCGGGACGGAGCCCCTAACTATGGCTACACCTTC. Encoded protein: CSVRDGAPNYGYTF.

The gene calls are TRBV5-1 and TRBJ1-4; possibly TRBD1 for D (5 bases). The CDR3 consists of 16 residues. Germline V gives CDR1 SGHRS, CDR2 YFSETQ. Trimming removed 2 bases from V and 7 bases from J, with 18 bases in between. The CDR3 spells CASSFTSGTFVEKLFF. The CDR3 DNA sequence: TGCGCCAGCAGCTTCACCTCCGGGACCTTTGTTGAAAAACTGTTTTTT.

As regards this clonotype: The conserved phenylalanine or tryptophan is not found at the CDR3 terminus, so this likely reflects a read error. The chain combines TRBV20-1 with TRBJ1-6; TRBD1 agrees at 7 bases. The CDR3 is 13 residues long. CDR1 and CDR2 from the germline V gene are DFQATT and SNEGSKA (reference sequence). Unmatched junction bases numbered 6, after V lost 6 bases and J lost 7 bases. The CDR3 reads CSASGQRNSPLHS. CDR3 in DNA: TGCAGTGCCTCGGGACAGCGCAATTCACCCCTCCACTCT.

The CDR3 DNA sequence: TGTGCCAGCGTTGAAAGGGCAGAAAACTATGGCTACACCTTC. Its translation is CASVERAENYGYTF. The gene calls are TRBV25-1 and TRBJ1-2, with unresolved D. This CDR3 is 14 amino acids long. Germline V gene sequence: CDR1 MGHDK, CDR2 SYGVNS. Between the trimmed V and J ends, which lost 8 bases and 2 bases, there was a span of 15 bases.

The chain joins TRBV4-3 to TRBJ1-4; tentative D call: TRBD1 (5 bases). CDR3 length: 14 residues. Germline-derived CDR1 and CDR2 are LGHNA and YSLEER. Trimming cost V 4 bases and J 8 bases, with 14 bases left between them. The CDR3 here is CASSRTGTEEKLFF. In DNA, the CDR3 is TGCGCCAGCAGCCGCACCGGGACCGAAGAAAAACTGTTTTTT.

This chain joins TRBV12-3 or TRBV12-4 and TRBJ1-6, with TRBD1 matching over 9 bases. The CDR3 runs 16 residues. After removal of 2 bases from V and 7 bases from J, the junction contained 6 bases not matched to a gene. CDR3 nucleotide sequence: TGTGCCAGCAGTTTAAATACCGGGACAGGGAATTCACCCCTCCACTTT. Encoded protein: CASSLNTGTGNSPLHF.

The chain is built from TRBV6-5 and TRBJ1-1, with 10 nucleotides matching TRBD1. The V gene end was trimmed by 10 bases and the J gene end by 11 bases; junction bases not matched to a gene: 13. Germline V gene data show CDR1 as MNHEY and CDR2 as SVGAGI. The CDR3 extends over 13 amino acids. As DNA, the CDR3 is TGTGCCACCAGACAGGGGGCGAGTGTCGAGGCTTTCTTT. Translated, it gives CATRQGASVEAFF.